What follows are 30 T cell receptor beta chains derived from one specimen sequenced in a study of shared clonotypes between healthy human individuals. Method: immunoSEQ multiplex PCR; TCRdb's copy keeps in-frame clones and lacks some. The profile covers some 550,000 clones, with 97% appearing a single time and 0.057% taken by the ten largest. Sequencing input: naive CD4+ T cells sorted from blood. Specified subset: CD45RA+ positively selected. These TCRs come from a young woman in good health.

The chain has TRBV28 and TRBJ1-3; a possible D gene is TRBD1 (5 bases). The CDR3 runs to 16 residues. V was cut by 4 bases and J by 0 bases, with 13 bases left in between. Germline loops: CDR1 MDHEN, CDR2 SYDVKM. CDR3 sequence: CASSSGGDDSGNTIYF. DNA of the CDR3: TGTGCCAGCAGTTCCGGGGGAGACGACTCTGGAAACACCATATATTTT. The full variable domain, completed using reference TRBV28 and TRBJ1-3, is DVKVTQSSRYLVKRTGEKVFLECVQDMDHENMFWYRQDPGLGLRLIYFSYDVKMKEKGDIPEGYSVSREKKERFSLILESASTNQTSMYLCASSSGGDDSGNTIYFGEGSWLTVV.

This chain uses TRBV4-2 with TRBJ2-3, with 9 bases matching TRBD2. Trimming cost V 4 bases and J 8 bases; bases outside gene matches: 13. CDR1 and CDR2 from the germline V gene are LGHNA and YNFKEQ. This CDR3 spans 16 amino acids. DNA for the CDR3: TGTGCCAGCAGCCCTTCCAAGCGGGAGGTGGGGGGTACGCAGTATTTT. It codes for CASSPSKREVGGTQYF.

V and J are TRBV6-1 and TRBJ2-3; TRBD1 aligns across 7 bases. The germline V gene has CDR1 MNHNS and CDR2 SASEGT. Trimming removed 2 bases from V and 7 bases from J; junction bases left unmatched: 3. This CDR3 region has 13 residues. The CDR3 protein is CASSEQGVYTQYF. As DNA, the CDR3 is TGTGCCAGCAGTGAACAGGGGGTTTATACGCAGTATTTT.

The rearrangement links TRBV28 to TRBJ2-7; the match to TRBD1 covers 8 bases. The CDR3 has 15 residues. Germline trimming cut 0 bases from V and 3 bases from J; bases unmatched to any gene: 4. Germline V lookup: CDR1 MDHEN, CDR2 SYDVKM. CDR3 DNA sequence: TGTGCCAGCAGTTTATGGGGACAGGAAAACTACGAGCAGTACTTC. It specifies CASSLWGQENYEQYF.

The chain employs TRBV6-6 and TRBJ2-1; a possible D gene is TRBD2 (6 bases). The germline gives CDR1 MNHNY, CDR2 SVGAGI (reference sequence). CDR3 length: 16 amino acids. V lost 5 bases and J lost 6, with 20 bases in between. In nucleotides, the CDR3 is TGTGCCAGCAGTGGGGGGACGGGCGCAGCCTTCAATGAGCAGTTCTTC. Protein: CASSGGTGAAFNEQFF.

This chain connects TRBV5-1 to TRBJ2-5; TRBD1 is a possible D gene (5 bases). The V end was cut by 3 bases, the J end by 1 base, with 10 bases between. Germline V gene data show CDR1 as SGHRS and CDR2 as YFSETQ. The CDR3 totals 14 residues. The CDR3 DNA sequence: TGCGCCAGCAGCTCGGGCAGGGTCCAAGAGACCCAGTACTTC. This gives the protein CASSSGRVQETQYF.

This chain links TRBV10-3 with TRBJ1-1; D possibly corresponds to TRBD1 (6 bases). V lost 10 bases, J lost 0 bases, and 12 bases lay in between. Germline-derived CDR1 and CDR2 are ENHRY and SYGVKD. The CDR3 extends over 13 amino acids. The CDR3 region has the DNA TGTGCCAGTTCCAGGGACATGAACACTGAAGCTTTCTTT. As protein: CASSRDMNTEAFF.

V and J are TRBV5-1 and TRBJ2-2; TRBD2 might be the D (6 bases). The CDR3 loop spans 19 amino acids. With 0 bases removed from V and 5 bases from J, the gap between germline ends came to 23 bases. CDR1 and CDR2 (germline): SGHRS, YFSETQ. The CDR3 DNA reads TGCGCCAGCAGCTTGGCGGGGACTCCCGGTGGCCTTAGGACCGGGGAGCTGTTTTTT. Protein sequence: CASSLAGTPGGLRTGELFF.

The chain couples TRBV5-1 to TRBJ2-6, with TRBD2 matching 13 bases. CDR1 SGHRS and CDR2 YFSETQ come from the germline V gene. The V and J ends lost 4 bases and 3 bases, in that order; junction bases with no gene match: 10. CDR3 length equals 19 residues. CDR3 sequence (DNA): TGCGCCAGCAGCCTACGCGGGACTAGCGGGAAGGTTGGGGCCAACGTCCTGACTTTC. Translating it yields CASSLRGTSGKVGANVLTF.

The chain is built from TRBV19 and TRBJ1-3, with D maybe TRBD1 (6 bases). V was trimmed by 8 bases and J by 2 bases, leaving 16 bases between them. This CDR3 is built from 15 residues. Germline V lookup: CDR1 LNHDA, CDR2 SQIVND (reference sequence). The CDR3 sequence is CASQTPGATGNTIYF. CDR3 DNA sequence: TGTGCCAGTCAAACTCCAGGGGCCACTGGAAACACCATATATTTT.

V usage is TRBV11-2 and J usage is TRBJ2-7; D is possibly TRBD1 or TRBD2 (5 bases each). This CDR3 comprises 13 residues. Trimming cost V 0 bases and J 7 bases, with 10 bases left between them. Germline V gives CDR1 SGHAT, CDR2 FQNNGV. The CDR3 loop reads CASSLDLWGEQYF. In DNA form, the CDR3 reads TGTGCCAGCAGCTTAGATCTGTGGGGGGAGCAGTACTTC.

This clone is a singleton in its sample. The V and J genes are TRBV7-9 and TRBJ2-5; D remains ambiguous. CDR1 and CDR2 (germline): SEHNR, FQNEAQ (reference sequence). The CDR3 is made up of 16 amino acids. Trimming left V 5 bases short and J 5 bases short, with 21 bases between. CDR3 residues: CASSLIWPNVGETQYF. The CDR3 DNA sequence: TGTGCCAGCAGCCTAATTTGGCCCAACGTGGGGGAGACCCAGTACTTC.

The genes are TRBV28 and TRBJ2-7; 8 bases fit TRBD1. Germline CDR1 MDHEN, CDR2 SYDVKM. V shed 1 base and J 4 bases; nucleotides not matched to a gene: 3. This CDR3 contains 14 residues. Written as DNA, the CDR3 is TGTGCCAGCAGTTTATCGGACAGGGCGTACGAGCAGTACTTC. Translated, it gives CASSLSDRAYEQYF.

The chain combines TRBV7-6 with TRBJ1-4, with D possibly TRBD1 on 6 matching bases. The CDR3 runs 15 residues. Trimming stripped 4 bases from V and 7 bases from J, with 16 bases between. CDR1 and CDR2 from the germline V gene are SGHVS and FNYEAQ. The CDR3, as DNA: TGTGCCAGCAGCTCGGCGGGGGCGGTCGGTGAAAAACTGTTTTTT. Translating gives CASSSAGAVGEKLFF.

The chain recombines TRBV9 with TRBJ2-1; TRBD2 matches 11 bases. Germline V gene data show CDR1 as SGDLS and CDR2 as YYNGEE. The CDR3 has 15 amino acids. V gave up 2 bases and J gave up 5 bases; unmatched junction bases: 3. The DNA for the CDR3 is TGTGCCAGCAGCGTTACTAGCGGGAGCCACAATGAGCAGTTCTTC. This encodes CASSVTSGSHNEQFF.

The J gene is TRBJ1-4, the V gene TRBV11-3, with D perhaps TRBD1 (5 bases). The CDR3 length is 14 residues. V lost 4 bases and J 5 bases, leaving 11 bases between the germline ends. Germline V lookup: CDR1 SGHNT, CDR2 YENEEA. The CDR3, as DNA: TGTGCCAGCAGCTCCCCTCGGGGGAATGAAAAACTGTTTTTT. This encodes CASSSPRGNEKLFF.

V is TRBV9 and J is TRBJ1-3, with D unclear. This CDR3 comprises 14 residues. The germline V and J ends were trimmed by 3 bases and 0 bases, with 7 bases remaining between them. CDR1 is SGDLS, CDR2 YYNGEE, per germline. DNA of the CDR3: TGTGCCAGCAGCGCAGGTAGCTCTGGAAACACCATATATTTT. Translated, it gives CASSAGSSGNTIYF.

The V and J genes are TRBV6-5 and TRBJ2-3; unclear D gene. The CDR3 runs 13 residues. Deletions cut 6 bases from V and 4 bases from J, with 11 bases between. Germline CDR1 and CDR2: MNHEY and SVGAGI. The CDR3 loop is CASSKRSADTQYF. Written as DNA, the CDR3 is TGTGCCAGCAGCAAACGGAGTGCAGATACGCAGTATTTT.

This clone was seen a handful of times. CDR3 sequence (DNA): TGTGCCAGCAGCCCCTCAGACAGGGGTTCCTACGAGCAGTACTTC. It codes for CASSPSDRGSYEQYF. This chain uses TRBV5-6 with TRBJ2-7, with 8 bases lining up with TRBD1. The CDR3 loop spans 15 amino acids. The germline CDR1 and CDR2 sequences are SGHDT and YYEEEE. V trimming: 4 bases; J trimming: 1 base; junction bases outside the gene matches: 7.

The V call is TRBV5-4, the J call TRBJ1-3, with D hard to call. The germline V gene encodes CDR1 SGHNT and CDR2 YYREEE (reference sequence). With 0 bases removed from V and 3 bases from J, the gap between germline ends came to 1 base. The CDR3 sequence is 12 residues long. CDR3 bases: TGTGCCAGCAGCTTGGATGGAAACACCATATATTTT. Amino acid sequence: CASSLDGNTIYF.

The CDR3 sequence: CASRPGLAQETQYF. As DNA, the CDR3 is TGTGCCAGCAGGCCGGGACTAGCCCAAGAGACCCAGTACTTC. The chain uses TRBV28 and TRBJ2-5; 9 nucleotides align to TRBD2. The ends lost 6 bases at V and 1 base at J; junction bases unmatched: 3. The CDR3 is made up of 14 amino acids. CDR1 and CDR2 (germline): MDHEN, SYDVKM.

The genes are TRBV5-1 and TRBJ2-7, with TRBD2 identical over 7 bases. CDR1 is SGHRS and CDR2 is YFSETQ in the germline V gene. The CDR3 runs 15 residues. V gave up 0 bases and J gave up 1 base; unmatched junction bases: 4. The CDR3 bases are TGCGCCAGCAGCTTGGCGACTAGCAGTTCCTACGAGCAGTACTTC. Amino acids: CASSLATSSSYEQYF.

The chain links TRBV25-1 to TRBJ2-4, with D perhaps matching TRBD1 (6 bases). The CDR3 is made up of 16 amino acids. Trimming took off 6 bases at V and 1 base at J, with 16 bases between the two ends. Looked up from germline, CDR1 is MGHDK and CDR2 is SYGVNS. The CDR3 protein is CASSKTGTGAKNIQYF. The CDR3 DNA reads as TGTGCCAGCAGCAAAACAGGGACCGGGGCCAAAAACATTCAGTACTTC.

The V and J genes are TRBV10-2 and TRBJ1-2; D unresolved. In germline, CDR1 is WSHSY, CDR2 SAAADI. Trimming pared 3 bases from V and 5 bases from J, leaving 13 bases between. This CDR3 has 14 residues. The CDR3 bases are TGCGCCAGCAGTGAACAAGGGCGCCGGTATGGCTACACCTTC. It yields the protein CASSEQGRRYGYTF.

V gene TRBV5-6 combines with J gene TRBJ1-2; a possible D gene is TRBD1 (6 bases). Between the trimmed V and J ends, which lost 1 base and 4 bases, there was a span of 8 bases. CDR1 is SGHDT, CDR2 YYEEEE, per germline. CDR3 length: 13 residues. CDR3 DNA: TGTGCCAGCAGCTTGAAGGGGGGCTATGGCTACACCTTC. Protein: CASSLKGGYGYTF. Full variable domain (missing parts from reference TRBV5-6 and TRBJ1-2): DAGVTQSPTHLIKTRGQQVTLRCSPKSGHDTVSWYQQALGQGPQFIFQYYEEEERQRGNFPDRFSGHQFPNYSSELNVNALLLGDSALYLCASSLKGGYGYTFGSGTRLTVV.

CDR3 sequence (DNA): TGTGCCAGCACCCGGGACAGTTTCTATGGCTACACCTTC. This encodes CASTRDSFYGYTF. This sequence joins TRBV7-2 and TRBJ1-2; 7 bases are shared with TRBD1. Germline trimming cut 7 bases from V and 4 bases from J; bases unmatched to any gene: 6. CDR1 and CDR2 from the germline V gene are SGHTA and FQGNSA. The CDR3 totals 13 residues.

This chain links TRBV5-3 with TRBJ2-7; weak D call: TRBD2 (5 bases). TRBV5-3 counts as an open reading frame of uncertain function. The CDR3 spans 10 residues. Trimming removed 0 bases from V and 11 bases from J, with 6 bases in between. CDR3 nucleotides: TGTGCCAGAAGCTTGGCGGGGAAGTACTTC. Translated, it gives CARSLAGKYF.

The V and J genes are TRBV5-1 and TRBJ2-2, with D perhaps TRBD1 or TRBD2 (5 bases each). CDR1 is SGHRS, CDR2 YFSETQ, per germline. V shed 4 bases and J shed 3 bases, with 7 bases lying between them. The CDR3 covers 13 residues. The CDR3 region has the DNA TGCGCCAGCAGCCCGGGACACACCGGGGAGCTGTTTTTT. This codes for CASSPGHTGELFF.

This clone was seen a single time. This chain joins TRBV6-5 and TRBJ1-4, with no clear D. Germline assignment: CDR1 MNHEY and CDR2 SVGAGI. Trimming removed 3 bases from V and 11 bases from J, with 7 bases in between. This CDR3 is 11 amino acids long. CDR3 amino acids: CASSYGNKLFF. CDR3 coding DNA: TGTGCCAGCAGTTATGGGAATAAACTGTTTTTT.

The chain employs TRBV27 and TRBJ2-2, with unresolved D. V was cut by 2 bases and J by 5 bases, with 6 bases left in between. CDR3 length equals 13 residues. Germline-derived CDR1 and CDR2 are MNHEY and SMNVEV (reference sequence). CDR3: CASSLLRTGELFF. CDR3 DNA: TGTGCCAGCAGTTTACTAAGGACCGGGGAGCTGTTTTTT.